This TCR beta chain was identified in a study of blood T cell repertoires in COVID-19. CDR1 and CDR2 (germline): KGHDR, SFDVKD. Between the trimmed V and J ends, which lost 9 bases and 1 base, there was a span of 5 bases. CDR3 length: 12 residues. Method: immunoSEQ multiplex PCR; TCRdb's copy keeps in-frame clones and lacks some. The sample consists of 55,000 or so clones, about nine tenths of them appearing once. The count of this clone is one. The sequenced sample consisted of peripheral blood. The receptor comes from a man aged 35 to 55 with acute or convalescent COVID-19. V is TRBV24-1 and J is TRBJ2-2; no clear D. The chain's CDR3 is CATSQNTGELFF. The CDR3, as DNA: TGTGCCACCTCCCAGAACACCGGGGAGCTGTTTTTT.